This T cell receptor beta chain was obtained from a study of blood T cell repertoires in COVID-19. Study-wide context: The origin of the acute and convalescent COVID-19 samples was the United States, Italy and Spain. PBMCs, B-cell-depleted T cells, or T cells provided the cDNA or gDNA that made up the material.

Per the authors' pipeline: Quantification of nucleated cells was approximated via reference gene primer amplification. Generated by immunoSEQ multiplex PCR, the TCRdb table keeps only in-frame clones and is missing some. D and trimming come from the DNA, and the V and J calls and clone size come from that table. The profile shows about 170,000 clones, 84% of them singletons. Germline V lookup: CDR1 SEHNR, CDR2 FQNEAQ (reference sequence). V lost 3 bases to trimming and J lost 2 bases, with 8 bases between them. This CDR3 has 13 residues. The Seattle patients, enrolled during active infection, were followed longitudinally.

The source of this sequence is a woman of 80 years or more with COVID-19, enrolled during active disease. The rearrangement uses TRBV7-9 and TRBJ2-7; D may be TRBD1 (6 bases). The sequenced material came from peripheral blood. CDR3 amino acids: CASSFGQTYEQYF. The DNA for the CDR3 is TGTGCCAGCAGCTTTGGACAGACCTACGAGCAGTACTTC.